Detailed here is one T cell receptor (beta chain). Its antigen is not known. Trimming removed 10 bases from V and 7 bases from J, with 22 bases in between. Per germline, CDR1 MNHNS and CDR2 SASEGT. The CDR3 spans 14 residues. PCR was performed using 60 Vbeta and 13 Jbeta primers. TCRdb's copy holds only in-frame clones and misses some; the assay was immunoSEQ multiplex PCR. The table records 150,000 to 200,000 clones, 77% of them present only once. This record comes from a study of cytomegalovirus exposure and HLA in healthy donors. Study background: One earlier analysis, a look at around 180 million T cells, found more than 100 million unique TCR beta sequences.

General study points: Accurate prediction of most subjects' HLA-A and HLA-B alleles from TCR beta sequences was reported. A later examination showed that TCR association rates differed by HLA locus, with DRB1 most and HLA-C fewest.

Sequencing input: PBMCs. V usage is TRBV6-1 and J usage is TRBJ1-2; perhaps TRBD1 as D (6 bases). The TCR was taken from a young woman in good health and CMV-seronegative. CDR3 in amino acids: CAISPGHLSAGYTF. In DNA, the CDR3 is TGTGCCATTTCGCCGGGACACTTGTCCGCTGGCTACACCTTC.